The next 29 T cell receptor beta chains were all read from a single sample in a study of beta chain features in type 1 diabetes. The authors reverse transcribed all of the isolated RNA, so sequencing captured expressed TCRB transcripts. Libraries were prepared by immunoSEQ multiplex PCR; TCRdb keeps only in-frame clonotypes and omits some of them. The sample holds 350,000 to 450,000 clones, around 16% seen once. The sample consisted of naive CD4+ T cells from blood. The receptors come from a young woman in good health.

This clone was observed a handful of times. The chain is built from TRBV5-1 and TRBJ1-1; the match to TRBD1 covers 7 bases. Germline V gene data show CDR1 as SGHRS and CDR2 as YFSETQ. This CDR3 is 13 amino acids long. Trimming cost V 3 bases and J 6 bases; bases outside gene matches: 5. The CDR3 loop reads CASSSPGTAEAFF. CDR3 in DNA: TGCGCCAGCAGCTCTCCCGGGACAGCTGAAGCTTTCTTT.

In its sample, this clone was seen a few times. Written as DNA, the CDR3 is TGTGCCTGGAGCGAGTGGGGACAGAATCAGCCCCAGCATTTT. Its protein is CAWSEWGQNQPQHF. The V call is TRBV30, the J call TRBJ1-5; 7 positions match TRBD1. Germline CDR1 is GTSNPN and CDR2 is SVGIG (reference sequence). J gave up 4 bases and V 3 bases, and 6 bases lay outside the gene matches. This CDR3 is 14 amino acids long.

This sequence joins TRBV11-2 and TRBJ2-7; TRBD2 might be the D (6 bases). V was trimmed by 1 base and J by 2 bases, leaving 12 bases between them. This CDR3 is 15 amino acids long. Germline V CDR1 and CDR2: SGHAT, FQNNGV. In nucleotides, the CDR3 is TGTGCCAGCAGCTTAGGACTAGGACGGCCCTACGAGCAGTACTTC. This sequence encodes CASSLGLGRPYEQYF.

In its sample, this clone was seen a few times. This sequence joins TRBV28 and TRBJ1-2, with TRBD1 as a possible D gene (6 bases). V was trimmed by 6 bases and J by 7 bases, leaving 18 bases between them. This CDR3 has 14 residues. Per the germline V gene, CDR1 is MDHEN and CDR2 is SYDVKM. CDR3 in DNA: TGTGCCAGCAGGCGCACTACAGGGACCGGTGGCTACACCTTC. It encodes CASRRTTGTGGYTF.

The chain couples TRBV30 to TRBJ1-2, with D maybe TRBD1 (6 bases). Trimming stripped 4 bases from V and 0 bases from J, with 12 bases between. Germline V lookup: CDR1 GTSNPN, CDR2 SVGIG (reference sequence). This CDR3 has 14 amino acids. CDR3 DNA sequence: TGTGCCTGGATTCAGGGGATGGCTAACTATGGCTACACCTTC. Amino acids: CAWIQGMANYGYTF.

This sequence joins TRBV14 and TRBJ1-1; D might be TRBD1 (5 bases). The V end was cut by 4 bases, the J end by 1 base, with 7 bases between. The CDR3 is 13 amino acids. Germline-derived CDR1 and CDR2 are SGHDN and FVKESK. In DNA form, the CDR3 reads TGTGCCAGCAGCCTTCAGGGGAACACTGAAGCTTTCTTT. This translates into CASSLQGNTEAFF.

This clone was seen a handful of times. V gene TRBV5-1 combines with J gene TRBJ2-1; 10 bases are a match to TRBD1. Germline CDR1 SGHRS, CDR2 YFSETQ. CDR3 size: 16 residues. Losses at the gene ends were 4 bases for V and 3 bases for J; bases not matched to a gene: 7. The CDR3 protein is CASSQPGQGYYNEQFF. The CDR3 DNA is TGCGCCAGCAGCCAACCGGGACAGGGGTACTACAATGAGCAGTTCTTC.

This clone showed up just a few times. The rearrangement links TRBV9 to TRBJ2-7; 7 nucleotides line up with TRBD2. Germline V gene sequence: CDR1 SGDLS, CDR2 YYNGEE. Trimming took 0 bases from V and 2 from J; bases not matched to a gene: 8. This CDR3 region has 16 residues. The CDR3: CASSVDVWAGAYEQYF. In nucleotides, the CDR3 is TGTGCCAGCAGCGTAGACGTATGGGCGGGAGCCTACGAGCAGTACTTC.

As regards this clone: Its ends do not fully match the called genes, so a read error is possible. This chain links TRBV14 with TRBJ2-1, with D possibly matching TRBD2 (6 bases). Per germline, CDR1 SGHDN and CDR2 FVKESK. The CDR3 loop spans 16 amino acids. For the CDR3, the DNA is TGTGCCAGCAGCTACCGTCTAGCGCCAGCCTATAATGAGCAGTTCTTC. Encoded protein: CASSYRLAPAYNEQFF.

This chain joins TRBV6-6 and TRBJ2-7; 9 nucleotides line up with TRBD2. V was clipped by 2 bases and J by 4 bases; unmatched bases: 9. Germline lookup yields CDR1 MNHNY and CDR2 SVGAGI (reference sequence). The CDR3 length is 16 residues. CDR3 DNA: TGTGCCAGCAGTTACCCCGGGGTTAGCGGGAGATACGAGCAGTACTTC. Translating it yields CASSYPGVSGRYEQYF.

This clone was seen a handful of times. The V and J genes are TRBV30 and TRBJ2-7; 8 nucleotides agree with TRBD2. The CDR3 contains 15 residues. Germline CDR1 is GTSNPN and CDR2 is SVGIG (reference sequence). V dropped 3 bases and J dropped 0; count of bases not matched to a gene: 7. As DNA, the CDR3 is TGTGCCTGGAGCAAAGGACTAGCCTACTCCTACGAGCAGTACTTC. Translation gives CAWSKGLAYSYEQYF.

V gene TRBV6-5 combines with J gene TRBJ1-5; D perhaps matches TRBD1 (6 bases). Trimming removed 8 bases from V and 9 bases from J, with 17 bases in between. This CDR3 is built from 13 residues. Germline CDR1 is MNHEY and CDR2 is SVGAGI. The CDR3 region is CASSNRDHGPQHF. As DNA, the CDR3 is TGTGCCAGCTCCAACAGGGACCACGGGCCCCAGCATTTT.

This clone was seen only a few times. In DNA, the CDR3 is TGTGCCAGCAGCTCTCTACGGGACTTCCGAGGCACAGATACGCAGTATTTT. This sequence encodes CASSSLRDFRGTDTQYF. The chain couples TRBV7-9 to TRBJ2-3, with D possibly matching TRBD2 (6 bases). The CDR3 runs to 17 residues. V was trimmed by 4 bases and J by 1 base, leaving 18 bases between them. CDR1 and CDR2 (germline): SEHNR, FQNEAQ (reference sequence). Using reference TRBV7-9 and TRBJ2-3 for the parts outside the CDR3, the full variable domain is DTGVSQNPRHKITKRGQNVTFRCDPISEHNRLYWYRQTLGQGPEFLTYFQNEAQLEKSRLLSDRFSAERPKGSFSTLEIQRTEQGDSAMYLCASSSLRDFRGTDTQYFGPGTRLTVL.

This clone has just a few counts. The chain has TRBV4-2 and TRBJ2-1, with TRBD2 identical over 7 bases. The ends lost 4 bases at V and 10 bases at J; junction bases unmatched: 10. The CDR3 has 14 amino acids. Germline V gives CDR1 LGHNA, CDR2 YNFKEQ. The CDR3 DNA reads TGTGCCAGCAGCCCCTCCCCTACTAGCGAGGAGCAGTTCTTC. Residues: CASSPSPTSEEQFF.

In this sample, this clone turned up a few times. The V call is TRBV29-1, the J call TRBJ1-4, with D tentatively TRBD1 (5 bases). The V and J ends lost 7 bases and 3 bases respectively, with 15 bases between them. The CDR3 loop spans 14 amino acids. Germline V gene data show CDR1 as SQVTM and CDR2 as ANQGSEA. The CDR3 protein is CSATRGAANEKLFF. The CDR3 DNA is TGCAGCGCTACCCGCGGGGCAGCTAATGAAAAACTGTTTTTT.

A note on this clone: The same CDR3 can be traced to other DNA sequences in this sample. In DNA form, the CDR3 reads TGTGCCAGCTCACCCGGACAGGGCTCCTACGAGCAGTACTTC. This codes for CASSPGQGSYEQYF. The chain has TRBV18 and TRBJ2-7, with TRBD1 matching 8 bases. This CDR3 contains 14 residues. V gave up 3 bases and J gave up 0 bases; unmatched junction bases: 1. Germline lookup yields CDR1 KGHSH and CDR2 LQKENI.

This clone was seen more than once but under ten times. The chain carries TRBV30 and TRBJ1-2; D possibly corresponds to TRBD1 (5 bases). Trimming removed 4 bases at V and 5 bases at J, with 17 bases between. Per germline, CDR1 GTSNPN and CDR2 SVGIG (reference sequence). The CDR3 covers 14 residues. The CDR3 here is CAWIGSAGSYGYTF. The CDR3 DNA reads as TGTGCCTGGATCGGTTCGGCAGGGTCGTATGGCTACACCTTC.

This rearrangement joins TRBV30 to TRBJ2-1; unclear D gene. The CDR3 loop spans 13 amino acids. V lost 1 base and J 8 bases, leaving 12 bases between the germline ends. Germline V lookup: CDR1 GTSNPN, CDR2 SVGIG (reference sequence). CDR3 loop: CAWSASVHYEQFF. For the CDR3, the DNA is TGTGCCTGGAGTGCTTCGGTCCACTATGAGCAGTTCTTC.

J is TRBJ2-5 and V is TRBV7-6; 7 bases align to TRBD2. The CDR3 has 16 residues. V dropped 1 base and J dropped 1; count of bases not matched to a gene: 6. Germline V gives CDR1 SGHVS, CDR2 FNYEAQ. The CDR3: CASSLGQRDLQETQYF. CDR3 DNA: TGTGCCAGCAGCTTAGGCCAGCGGGACCTCCAAGAGACCCAGTACTTC.

In its sample, this clone was seen a few times. The chain combines TRBV28 with TRBJ2-7; 8 bases map to TRBD1. The V gene's germline CDR1 is MDHEN and CDR2 SYDVKM. CDR3 length: 17 residues. The V segment lost 3 bases and the J segment 0 bases; nucleotides outside the gene matches: 10. CDR3 bases: TGTGCCAGCAGTTTCCCCTTGGACAGGGAAAGCTCCTACGAGCAGTACTTC. Its protein product is CASSFPLDRESSYEQYF. Supplemented by reference TRBV28 and TRBJ2-7, the full variable domain reads DVKVTQSSRYLVKRTGEKVFLECVQDMDHENMFWYRQDPGLGLRLIYFSYDVKMKEKGDIPEGYSVSREKKERFSLILESASTNQTSMYLCASSFPLDRESSYEQYFGPGTRLTVT.

This clone came up a few times. This sequence joins TRBV30 and TRBJ1-5, with D unresolved. Per germline, CDR1 GTSNPN and CDR2 SVGIG (reference sequence). This CDR3 has 16 residues. Trimming took off 0 bases at V and 1 base at J, with 13 bases between the two ends. CDR3 amino acids: CAWSVLNSISNQPQHF. CDR3 nucleotides: TGTGCCTGGAGTGTTTTAAACAGTATAAGCAATCAGCCCCAGCATTTT.

J is TRBJ2-5 and V is TRBV30; D might be TRBD2 (5 bases). This CDR3 spans 13 amino acids. Trimming left V 0 bases short and J 3 bases short, with 8 bases between. The germline gives CDR1 GTSNPN, CDR2 SVGIG (reference sequence). The CDR3 DNA follows: TGTGCCTGGAGTGTCCGGGGTGAAGAGACCCAGTACTTC. This gives the protein CAWSVRGEETQYF.

This clone has only a few counts. The chain uses TRBV27 and TRBJ2-1; TRBD2 agrees at 9 bases. This CDR3 is built from 19 residues. Germline loops: CDR1 MNHEY, CDR2 SMNVEV (reference sequence). With V trimmed by 3 bases and J by 0 bases, 12 bases remained unmatched. Here the CDR3 reads CASSFSSLAGRSSYNEQFF. The CDR3 DNA reads TGTGCCAGCAGTTTCAGTAGTCTAGCGGGGAGGAGCTCCTACAATGAGCAGTTCTTC.

The V call is TRBV25-1, the J call TRBJ2-7, with D maybe TRBD1 (6 bases). Trimming shortened V by 6 bases and J by 2 bases, and 14 bases separated the two germline ends. Germline V gene data show CDR1 as MGHDK and CDR2 as SYGVNS. This CDR3 has 14 amino acids. CDR3 loop: CASRGTGKTYEQYF. The CDR3 region has the DNA TGTGCCAGCAGGGGTACAGGGAAAACCTACGAGCAGTACTTC.

The table lists this clone with a few counts. The V and J genes are TRBV9 and TRBJ2-7; D not certain. The CDR3 is made up of 11 amino acids. V was pared by 0 bases and J by 5 bases, with 3 bases between. Germline CDR1 is SGDLS and CDR2 is YYNGEE. Here the CDR3 DNA reads TGTGCCAGCAGCGTAGCCAACGAGCAGTACTTC. It yields the protein CASSVANEQYF.

This clone was recorded a few times. V usage is TRBV28 and J usage is TRBJ2-7; 7 bases line up with TRBD1. The germline gives CDR1 MDHEN, CDR2 SYDVKM. This CDR3 has 14 residues. With 4 bases clipped from V and 2 bases from J, the junction kept 5 bases outside the gene matches. DNA for the CDR3: TGTGCCAGCAGTTCTACCGGGACAGCCTACGAGCAGTACTTC. It specifies CASSSTGTAYEQYF.

The chain combines TRBV5-6 with TRBJ2-1; D is ambiguous. From germline, CDR1 is SGHDT and CDR2 YYEEEE. Trimming shortened V by 4 bases and J by 7 bases, and 9 bases separated the two germline ends. The CDR3 spans 12 residues. CDR3 bases: TGTGCCAGCAGCCCGCCCAGGAATGAGCAGTTCTTC. Its protein product is CASSPPRNEQFF.

V is TRBV5-6 and J is TRBJ1-2, with D perhaps TRBD1 (6 bases). Trimming took off 0 bases at V and 3 bases at J, with 9 bases between the two ends. The CDR3 sequence is 14 residues long. The germline V gene has CDR1 SGHDT and CDR2 YYEEEE. CDR3 in DNA: TGTGCCAGCAGCTTGGGACAGGCGGACTATGGCTACACCTTC. It translates to CASSLGQADYGYTF. The variable domain in full, with the rest retrieved from reference TRBV5-6 and TRBJ1-2, is DAGVTQSPTHLIKTRGQQVTLRCSPKSGHDTVSWYQQALGQGPQFIFQYYEEEERQRGNFPDRFSGHQFPNYSSELNVNALLLGDSALYLCASSLGQADYGYTFGSGTRLTVV.

This clone was recorded a few times. V gene TRBV30 combines with J gene TRBJ1-2, with 9 bases matching TRBD1. CDR3 length: 14 residues. Germline V gene lookup returns CDR1 GTSNPN and CDR2 SVGIG (reference sequence). Losses at the gene ends were 5 bases for V and 6 bases for J; bases not matched to a gene: 10. The CDR3 DNA follows: TGTGCCTGGGAACGGAACAGGGGGCAAAATGGCTACACCTTC. This sequence encodes CAWERNRGQNGYTF.